This T cell receptor beta chain was found in a study of CXCR3-negative and CXCR3-positive naive CD8 T cells. Study-level information: Roughly 1.5 +/- 0.3 million TRB reads came from each library, giving 130 million to 150 million in total.

Libraries were UMI-labeled 5' RACE TRB cDNA. TCRdb re-called the 5' RACE reads and shows each CDR3 protein once, DNA omitted. The specimen's table records roughly 90,000 distinct CDR3 sequences. The V gene's germline CDR1 is SGHVS and CDR2 FQNEAQ. The CDR3 has 14 residues. The clonotype originates from a human donor in good health. Some clones in this sample may be carry-over from other donors' samples. The chain links TRBV7-8 to TRBJ1-1; as DNA is missing, the TRBD1 call by TCRdb cannot be tested. The specimen sequenced was naive CXCR3- CD8+ T cells from blood. Subset reported: CD45RO-CCR7+CD27+CD95- naive CD8+ T cells lacking CXCR3 (TNR3-). The CDR3 loop reads CASNPTGGNTEAFF.